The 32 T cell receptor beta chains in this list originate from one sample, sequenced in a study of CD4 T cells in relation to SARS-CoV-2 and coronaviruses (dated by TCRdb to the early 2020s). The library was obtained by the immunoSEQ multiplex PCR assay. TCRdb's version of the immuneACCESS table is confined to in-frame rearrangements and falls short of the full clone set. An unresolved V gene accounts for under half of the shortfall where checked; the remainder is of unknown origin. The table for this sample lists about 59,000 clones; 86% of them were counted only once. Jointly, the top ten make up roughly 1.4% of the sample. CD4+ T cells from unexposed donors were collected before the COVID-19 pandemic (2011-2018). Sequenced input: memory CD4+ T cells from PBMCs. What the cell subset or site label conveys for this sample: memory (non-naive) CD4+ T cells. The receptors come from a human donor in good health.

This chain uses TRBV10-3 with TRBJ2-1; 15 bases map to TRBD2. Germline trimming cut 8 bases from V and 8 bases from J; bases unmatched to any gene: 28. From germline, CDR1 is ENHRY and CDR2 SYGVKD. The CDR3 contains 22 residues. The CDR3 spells CAIPLIRGRRTSGRAFPHEQFF. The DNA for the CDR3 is TGTGCCATCCCCTTGATAAGGGGGCGCAGGACTAGCGGGAGGGCCTTTCCACATGAGCAGTTCTTC.

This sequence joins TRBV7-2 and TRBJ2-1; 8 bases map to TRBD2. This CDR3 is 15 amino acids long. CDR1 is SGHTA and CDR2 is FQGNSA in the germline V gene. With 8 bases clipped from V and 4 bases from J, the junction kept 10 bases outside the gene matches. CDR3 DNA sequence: TGTGCCAGCTCCCCCCAAGCGGGAGTATACAATGAGCAGTTCTTC. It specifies CASSPQAGVYNEQFF.

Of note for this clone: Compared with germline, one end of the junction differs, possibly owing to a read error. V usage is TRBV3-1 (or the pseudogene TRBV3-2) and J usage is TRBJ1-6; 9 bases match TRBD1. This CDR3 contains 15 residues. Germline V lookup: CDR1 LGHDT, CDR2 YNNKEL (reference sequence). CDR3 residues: CASSQGTGWSSPLHF. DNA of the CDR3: TGTGCCAGCAGTCAAGGGACAGGGTGGTCTTCACCCCTCCACTTT.

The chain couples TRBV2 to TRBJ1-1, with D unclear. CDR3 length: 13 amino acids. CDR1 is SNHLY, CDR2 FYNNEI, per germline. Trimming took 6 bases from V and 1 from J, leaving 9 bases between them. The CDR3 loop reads CASRSEGNTEAFF. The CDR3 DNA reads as TGTGCCAGCAGGTCCGAGGGGAACACTGAAGCTTTCTTT.

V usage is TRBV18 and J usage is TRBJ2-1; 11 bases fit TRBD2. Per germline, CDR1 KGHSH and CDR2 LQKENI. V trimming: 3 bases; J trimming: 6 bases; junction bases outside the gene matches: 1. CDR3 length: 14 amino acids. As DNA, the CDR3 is TGTGCCAGCTCACCGGGGACTAGCGGCAATGAGCAGTTCTTC. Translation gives CASSPGTSGNEQFF.

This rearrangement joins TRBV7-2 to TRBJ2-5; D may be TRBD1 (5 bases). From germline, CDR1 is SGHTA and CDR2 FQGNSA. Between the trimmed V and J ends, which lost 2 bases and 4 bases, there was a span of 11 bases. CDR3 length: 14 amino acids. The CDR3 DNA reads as TGTGCCAGCAGCTTATCAGGGAATAGAGAGACCCAGTACTTC. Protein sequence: CASSLSGNRETQYF.

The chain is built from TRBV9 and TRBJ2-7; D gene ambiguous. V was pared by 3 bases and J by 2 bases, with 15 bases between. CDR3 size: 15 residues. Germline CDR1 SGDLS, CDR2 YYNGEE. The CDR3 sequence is CASSAYDTGTYEQYF. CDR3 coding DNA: TGTGCCAGCAGCGCCTACGACACCGGAACCTACGAGCAGTACTTC. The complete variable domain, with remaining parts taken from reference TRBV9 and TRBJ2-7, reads DSGVTQTPKHLITATGQRVTLRCSPRSGDLSVYWYQQSLDQGLQFLIQYYNGEERAKGNILERFSAQQFPDLHSELNLSSLELGDSALYFCASSAYDTGTYEQYFGPGTRLTVT.

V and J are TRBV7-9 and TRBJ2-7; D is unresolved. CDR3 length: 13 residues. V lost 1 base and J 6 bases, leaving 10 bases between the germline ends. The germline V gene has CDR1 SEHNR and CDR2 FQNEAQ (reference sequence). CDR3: CASSLVGPSEQYF. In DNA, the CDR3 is TGTGCCAGCAGCTTAGTCGGTCCGAGCGAGCAGTACTTC.

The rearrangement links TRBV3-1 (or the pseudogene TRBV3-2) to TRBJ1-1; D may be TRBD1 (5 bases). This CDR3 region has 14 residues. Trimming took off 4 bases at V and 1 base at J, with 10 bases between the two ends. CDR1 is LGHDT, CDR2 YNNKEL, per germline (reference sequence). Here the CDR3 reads CASSRGLGNTEAFF. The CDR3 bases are TGTGCCAGCAGCCGGGGACTGGGGAACACTGAAGCTTTCTTT.

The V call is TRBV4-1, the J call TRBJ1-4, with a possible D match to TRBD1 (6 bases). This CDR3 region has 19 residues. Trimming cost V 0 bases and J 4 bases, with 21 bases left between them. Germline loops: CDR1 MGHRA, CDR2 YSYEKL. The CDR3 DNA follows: TGCGCCAGCAGCCAAGATCAGACAGGTCGCTCAGCCCATAATGAAAAACTGTTTTTT. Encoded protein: CASSQDQTGRSAHNEKLFF.

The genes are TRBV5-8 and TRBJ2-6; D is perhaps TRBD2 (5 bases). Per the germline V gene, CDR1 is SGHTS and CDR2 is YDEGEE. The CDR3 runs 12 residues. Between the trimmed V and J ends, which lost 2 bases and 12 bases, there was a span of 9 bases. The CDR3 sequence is CASSLKAGVLTF. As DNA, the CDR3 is TGTGCCAGCAGCTTAAAGGCGGGCGTCCTGACTTTC.

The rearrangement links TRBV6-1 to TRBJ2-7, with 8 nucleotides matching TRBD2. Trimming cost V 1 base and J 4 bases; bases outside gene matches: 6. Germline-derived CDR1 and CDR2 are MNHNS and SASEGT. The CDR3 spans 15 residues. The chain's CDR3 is CASSEERERVYEQYF. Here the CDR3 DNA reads TGTGCCAGCAGTGAAGAGCGGGAGCGGGTTTACGAGCAGTACTTC.

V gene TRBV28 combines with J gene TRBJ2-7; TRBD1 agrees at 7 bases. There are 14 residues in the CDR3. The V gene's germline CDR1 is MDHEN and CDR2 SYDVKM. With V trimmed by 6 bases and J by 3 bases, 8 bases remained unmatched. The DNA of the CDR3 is TGTGCCAGCAGCTCGACAGGGTTGGTCTACGAGCAGTACTTC. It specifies CASSSTGLVYEQYF.

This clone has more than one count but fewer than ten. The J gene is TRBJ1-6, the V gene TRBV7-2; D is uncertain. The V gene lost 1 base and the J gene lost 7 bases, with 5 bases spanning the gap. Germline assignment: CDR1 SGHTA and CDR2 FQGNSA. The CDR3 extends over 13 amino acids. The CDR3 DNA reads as TGTGCCAGCAGCTTAGTAGGGAATTCACCCCTCCACTTT. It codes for CASSLVGNSPLHF.

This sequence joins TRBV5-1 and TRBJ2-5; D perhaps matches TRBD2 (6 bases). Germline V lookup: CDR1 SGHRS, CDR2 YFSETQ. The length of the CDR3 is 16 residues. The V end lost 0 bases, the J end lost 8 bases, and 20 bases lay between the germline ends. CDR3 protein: CASSLESVSGSGTQYF. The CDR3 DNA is TGCGCCAGCAGCTTGGAATCTGTTAGCGGTTCGGGAACCCAGTACTTC.

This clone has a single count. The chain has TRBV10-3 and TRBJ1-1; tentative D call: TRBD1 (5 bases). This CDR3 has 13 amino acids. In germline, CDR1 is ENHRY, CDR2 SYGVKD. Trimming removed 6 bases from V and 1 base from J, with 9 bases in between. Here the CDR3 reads CAIRVTENTEAFF. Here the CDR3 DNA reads TGTGCCATCAGGGTGACAGAGAACACTGAAGCTTTCTTT.

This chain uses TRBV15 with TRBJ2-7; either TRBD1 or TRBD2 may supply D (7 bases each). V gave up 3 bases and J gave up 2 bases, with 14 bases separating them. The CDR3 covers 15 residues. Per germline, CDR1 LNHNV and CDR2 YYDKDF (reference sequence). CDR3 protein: CATSRGRGLAYEQYF. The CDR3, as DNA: TGTGCCACCAGCAGGGGGAGGGGGCTCGCCTACGAGCAGTACTTC.

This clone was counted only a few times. The CDR3 reads CASSIPQGGGQPQHF. CDR3 sequence (DNA): TGTGCCAGTAGTATCCCCCAGGGGGGCGGCCAGCCCCAGCATTTT. This rearrangement joins TRBV19 to TRBJ1-5; 7 bases match TRBD1. The trim removed 3 bases at V and 7 bases at J, leaving 9 bases unmatched. Germline V gives CDR1 LNHDA, CDR2 SQIVND (reference sequence). This CDR3 spans 15 amino acids.

This CDR3 is CASSNDRTGELFF. CDR3 nucleotides: TGTGCCAGCAGCAATGACCGGACCGGGGAGCTGTTTTTT. The chain joins TRBV7-3 to TRBJ2-2; no reliable D call. The V end was cut by 5 bases, the J end by 5 bases, with 9 bases between. Germline CDR1 SGHTA, CDR2 FQGTGA. This CDR3 comprises 13 residues.

The CDR3 protein is CSGSNTGELFF. The CDR3 nucleotides read TGCAGTGGATCGAACACCGGGGAGCTGTTTTTT. The V and J genes are TRBV20-1 and TRBJ2-2, with D unclear. Germline CDR1 reads DFQATT; CDR2 reads SNEGSKA (reference sequence). Trimming left V 7 bases short and J 0 bases short, with 3 bases between. This CDR3 is built from 11 residues.

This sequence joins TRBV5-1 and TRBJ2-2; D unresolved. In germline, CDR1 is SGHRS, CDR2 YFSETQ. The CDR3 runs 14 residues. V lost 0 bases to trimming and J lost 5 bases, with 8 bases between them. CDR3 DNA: TGCGCCAGCAGCTTGGCCACAAGGACCGGGGAGCTGTTTTTT. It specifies CASSLATRTGELFF. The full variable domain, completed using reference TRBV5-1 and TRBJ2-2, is KAGVTQTPRYLIKTRGQQVTLSCSPISGHRSVSWYQQTPGQGLQFLFEYFSETQRNKGNFPGRFSGRQFSNSRSEMNVSTLELGDSALYLCASSLATRTGELFFGEGSRLTVL.

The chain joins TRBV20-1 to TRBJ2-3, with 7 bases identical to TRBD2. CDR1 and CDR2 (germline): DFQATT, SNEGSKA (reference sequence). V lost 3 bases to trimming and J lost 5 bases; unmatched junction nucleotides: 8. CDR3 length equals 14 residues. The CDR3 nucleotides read TGCAGTGCTAGTCGTGGGAGGGCCAAAGATACGCAGTATTTT. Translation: CSASRGRAKDTQYF.

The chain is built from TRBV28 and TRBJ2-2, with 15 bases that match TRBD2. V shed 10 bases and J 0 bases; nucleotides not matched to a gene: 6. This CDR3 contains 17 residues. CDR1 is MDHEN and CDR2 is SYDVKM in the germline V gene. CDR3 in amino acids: CATEGLAGGANTGELFF. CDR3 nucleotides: TGTGCCACCGAGGGACTAGCGGGAGGAGCGAACACCGGGGAGCTGTTTTTT.

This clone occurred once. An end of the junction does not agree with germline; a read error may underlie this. Here the CDR3 DNA reads TGTGCCAGCAGCTTAGACGGAAATACCAGGGGGCACGAATGGGTCTTC. Protein: CASSLDGNTRGHEWVF. V is TRBV7-2 and J is TRBJ2-1, with 8 positions matching TRBD1. CDR3 size: 16 residues. Germline loops: CDR1 SGHTA, CDR2 FQGNSA. Full variable domain (remainder filled in from reference TRBV7-2 and TRBJ2-1): GAGVSQSPSNKVTEKGKDVELRCDPISGHTALYWYRQSLGQGLEFLIYFQGNSAPDKSGLPSDRFSAERTGGSVSTLTIQRTQQEDSAVYLCASSLDGNTRGHEWVFGPGTRLTVL.

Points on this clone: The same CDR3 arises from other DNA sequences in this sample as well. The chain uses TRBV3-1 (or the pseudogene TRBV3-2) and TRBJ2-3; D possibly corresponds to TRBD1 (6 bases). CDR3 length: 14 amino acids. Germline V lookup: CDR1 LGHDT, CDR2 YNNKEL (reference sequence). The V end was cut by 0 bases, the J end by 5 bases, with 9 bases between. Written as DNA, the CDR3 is TGTGCCAGCAGCCAAGACAGGGGCGGAGATACGCAGTATTTT. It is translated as CASSQDRGGDTQYF.

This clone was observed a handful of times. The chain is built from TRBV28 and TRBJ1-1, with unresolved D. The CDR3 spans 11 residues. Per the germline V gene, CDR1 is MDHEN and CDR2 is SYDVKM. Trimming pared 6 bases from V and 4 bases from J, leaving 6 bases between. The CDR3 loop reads CASSRFTEAFF. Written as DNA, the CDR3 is TGTGCCAGCAGCAGGTTCACTGAAGCTTTCTTT. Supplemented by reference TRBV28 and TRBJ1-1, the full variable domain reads DVKVTQSSRYLVKRTGEKVFLECVQDMDHENMFWYRQDPGLGLRLIYFSYDVKMKEKGDIPEGYSVSREKKERFSLILESASTNQTSMYLCASSRFTEAFFGQGTRLTVV.

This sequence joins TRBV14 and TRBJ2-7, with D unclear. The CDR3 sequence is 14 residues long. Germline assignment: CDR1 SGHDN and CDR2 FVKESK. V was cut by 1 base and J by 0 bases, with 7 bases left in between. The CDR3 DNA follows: TGTGCCAGCAGCCAAGCTGCGAGCTCCTACGAGCAGTACTTC. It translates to CASSQAASSYEQYF.

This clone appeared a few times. The CDR3 sequence is CASSEFTANNSPLHF. The CDR3 bases are TGTGCCAGCAGTGAATTTACAGCAAATAATTCACCCCTCCACTTT. The V call is TRBV2, the J call TRBJ1-6; unclear D gene. V lost 2 bases to trimming and J lost 5 bases, with 10 bases between them. Germline V lookup: CDR1 SNHLY, CDR2 FYNNEI. The CDR3 contains 15 residues.

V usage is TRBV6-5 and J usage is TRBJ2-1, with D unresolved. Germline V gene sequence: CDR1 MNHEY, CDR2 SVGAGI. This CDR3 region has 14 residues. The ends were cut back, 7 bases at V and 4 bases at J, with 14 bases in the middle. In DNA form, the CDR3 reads TGTGCCAGCACCTACTCGGATCGGTACAATGAGCAGTTCTTC. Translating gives CASTYSDRYNEQFF.

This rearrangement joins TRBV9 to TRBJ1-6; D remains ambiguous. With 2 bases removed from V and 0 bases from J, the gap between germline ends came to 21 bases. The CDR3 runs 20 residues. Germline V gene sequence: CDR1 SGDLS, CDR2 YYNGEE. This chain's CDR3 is CASSVPNSAPTSSYNSPLHF. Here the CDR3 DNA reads TGTGCCAGCAGCGTGCCGAATTCCGCCCCGACGAGCTCCTATAATTCACCCCTCCACTTT.

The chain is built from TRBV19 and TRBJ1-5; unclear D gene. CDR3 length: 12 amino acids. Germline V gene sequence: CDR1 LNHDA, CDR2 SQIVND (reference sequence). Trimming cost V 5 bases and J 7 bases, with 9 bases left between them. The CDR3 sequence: CASSPGGQPQHF. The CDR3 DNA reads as TGTGCCAGTAGTCCGGGAGGCCAGCCCCAGCATTTT.

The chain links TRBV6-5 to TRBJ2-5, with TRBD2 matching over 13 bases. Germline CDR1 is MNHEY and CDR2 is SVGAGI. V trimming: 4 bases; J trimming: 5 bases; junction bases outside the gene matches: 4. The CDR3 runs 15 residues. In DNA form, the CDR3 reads TGTGCCAGCAGTTTGACTAGCGGGAGGACGGAGACCCAGTACTTC. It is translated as CASSLTSGRTETQYF.